This TCR beta chain was sequenced in a study of patients and donors after allogeneic stem cell transplantation. TCRdb analysed the RT-PCR reads with MiXCR anew, one entry per CDR3 protein. This sample has over 400,000 distinct CDR3 sequences, with approximately 16% found just once. This CDR3 is 12 amino acids long. CDR1 and CDR2 (germline): SNHLY, FYNNEI. Trimming removed 8 bases at V and 6 bases at J, with 10 bases between. The TCR sequence derives from a human donor who was either an allogeneic HSCT recipient or a stem cell or donor lymphocyte infusion donor (not recorded which). It is not recorded whose cells these are; they may come from a transplant donor. Sample: blood, either unsorted or a sorted T cell fraction (not recorded which). The chain employs TRBV2 and TRBJ2-2, with D tentatively TRBD1 (5 bases). CDR3 DNA: TGTGCCAGCGGTCAGGGTGCCGGGGAGCTGTTTTTT. Protein sequence: CASGQGAGELFF.